The sequence of this T cell receptor beta chain was determined in a study of cytomegalovirus exposure and HLA in healthy donors. The sample holds a few counts of this clone. A multiplex PCR was run with 60 Vbeta primers and 13 Jbeta primers. Using immunoSEQ multiplex PCR, the repertoire was profiled, and TCRdb retains in-frame clones only, with some absent. The sample records about 120,000 clones, around 70% being singletons. Germline CDR1 reads LNHDA; CDR2 reads SQIVND (reference sequence). The J segment lost 6 bases and the V segment lost 1 base, leaving 7 bases of the junction unmatched. CDR3 length: 15 amino acids.

The chain employs TRBV19 and TRBJ2-7, with 9 nucleotides matching TRBD2. Sequenced sample: PBMCs. The sequence was obtained from a woman aged 40 to 55 in good health and CMV-seronegative. This CDR3 reads CASSIGGGGAVEQYF. DNA for the CDR3: TGTGCCAGTAGTATAGGTGGCGGGGGGGCCGTCGAGCAGTACTTC.